The 10 T cell receptor beta chains reported below all come from one sample, sequenced in a study of shared clonotypes between healthy human individuals. Some clones are missing from TCRdb's copy, which holds only in-frame ones; the method was immunoSEQ multiplex PCR. Here the sample spans about 590,000 clones, about 95% being singletons. Naive CD8 cells lacked CD45RO and underwent positive selection for CCR7, leaving out terminally differentiated effector memory CD45RA+ cells. Sequencing was done on a sample of naive CD8+ T cells sorted from blood. These receptors were collected from a woman aged 25 to 39 in good health.

This chain uses TRBV6-5 with TRBJ1-1; D gene unclear. There are 13 residues in the CDR3. With 6 bases removed from V and 0 bases from J, the gap between germline ends came to 8 bases. CDR1 and CDR2 (germline): MNHEY, SVGAGI. CDR3 loop: CASRLSLNTEAFF. The CDR3 bases are TGTGCCAGCAGACTCTCACTGAACACTGAAGCTTTCTTT.

V usage is TRBV27 and J usage is TRBJ2-3; the match to TRBD2 covers 9 bases. The CDR3 totals 16 residues. With V trimmed by 5 bases and J by 4 bases, 10 bases remained unmatched. Germline CDR1 MNHEY, CDR2 SMNVEV (reference sequence). CDR3 nucleotide sequence: TGTGCCAGCAGTGCCGTAGCGGGAGCTATGGCAGATACGCAGTATTTT. The encoded protein is CASSAVAGAMADTQYF.

This chain links TRBV4-1 with TRBJ2-1; D call uncertain. Trimming removed 3 bases at V and 3 bases at J, with 0 bases between. Germline CDR1 MGHRA, CDR2 YSYEKL. The CDR3 consists of 11 residues. This chain's CDR3 is CASSHYNEQFF. For the CDR3, the DNA is TGCGCCAGCAGCCACTACAATGAGCAGTTCTTC.

The chain is built from TRBV6-5 and TRBJ2-1; 8 bases line up with TRBD1. CDR3 length: 15 amino acids. Germline assignment: CDR1 MNHEY and CDR2 SVGAGI. The J segment lost 8 bases and the V segment lost 3 bases, leaving 9 bases of the junction unmatched. CDR3 nucleotides: TGTGCCAGCAGTTATGACACAGGGGGTGGGGATGAGCAGTTCTTC. Protein: CASSYDTGGGDEQFF.

The chain has TRBV6-5 and TRBJ1-3, with TRBD1 as a possible D gene (5 bases). Germline V CDR1 and CDR2: MNHEY, SVGAGI. The CDR3 spans 16 residues. V gave up 4 bases and J gave up 0 bases, with 13 bases separating them. CDR3 sequence reads: CASSSLDTPSGNTIYF. The CDR3 DNA is TGTGCCAGCAGTTCCTTGGACACACCCTCTGGAAACACCATATATTTT.

The V and J genes are TRBV27 and TRBJ2-3, with 10 bases that match TRBD2. CDR1 and CDR2 from the germline V gene are MNHEY and SMNVEV (reference sequence). This CDR3 region has 17 residues. V lost 3 bases and J lost 3; bases outside the gene matches: 9. CDR3 coding DNA: TGTGCCAGCAGTTTGACCCAAGCGGGAGGGCCGACAGATACGCAGTATTTT. Its translation: CASSLTQAGGPTDTQYF.

The chain couples TRBV7-8 to TRBJ2-7, with 7 nucleotides matching TRBD2. The germline V gene has CDR1 SGHVS and CDR2 FQNEAQ. After removal of 3 bases from V and 3 bases from J, the junction contained 5 bases not matched to a gene. The CDR3 is 14 amino acids. The CDR3 DNA follows: TGTGCCAGCAGCTTCGGACTAGGCGGCTACGAGCAGTACTTC. It specifies CASSFGLGGYEQYF.

This rearrangement joins TRBV28 to TRBJ2-3, with 9 positions matching TRBD2. This CDR3 has 13 residues. CDR1 and CDR2 from the germline V gene are MDHEN and SYDVKM. The J segment lost 14 bases and the V segment lost 4 bases, leaving 10 bases of the junction unmatched. The CDR3 bases are TGTGCCAGCAGTTATAGCGGGAGCCGTCTTGGGTATTTT. Protein sequence: CASSYSGSRLGYF.

The genes are TRBV28 and TRBJ2-4; D not resolved. This CDR3 spans 15 amino acids. Germline loops: CDR1 MDHEN, CDR2 SYDVKM. Deletions cut 3 bases from V and 0 bases from J, with 9 bases between. The CDR3 sequence: CASSLALLAKNIQYF. The CDR3 DNA sequence: TGTGCCAGCAGTTTGGCTCTACTAGCCAAAAACATTCAGTACTTC.

This clone was counted between two and nine times. The gene calls are TRBV19 and TRBJ1-5; tentative D call: TRBD1 (5 bases). There are 15 residues in the CDR3. The germline V gene has CDR1 LNHDA and CDR2 SQIVND (reference sequence). V lost 4 bases, J lost 5 bases, and 15 bases lay in between. The CDR3 loop is CASSTMWGTDQPQHF. The CDR3 DNA is TGTGCCAGTAGTACTATGTGGGGGACCGATCAGCCCCAGCATTTT. The variable domain in full, with the rest retrieved from reference TRBV19 and TRBJ1-5, is DGGITQSPKYLFRKEGQNVTLSCEQNLNHDAMYWYRQDPGQGLRLIYYSQIVNDFQKGDIAEGYSVSREKKESFPLTVTSAQKNPTAFYLCASSTMWGTDQPQHFGDGTRLSIL.